Each of the 7 T cell receptor beta chains below was sequenced from the same sample in a study of Ad26.COV2.S vaccination and SARS-CoV-2 variants. Profiled with immunoSEQ multiplex PCR; TCRdb holds only in-frame clones, not every one. The sample contains more than 150,000 clones, around 88% of which appear only once. Specimen: peripheral blood, collected after recovery from COVID-19. These receptor sequences come from a human donor who had recovered from COVID-19.

The gene calls are TRBV6-5 and TRBJ1-1; 9 bases are shared with TRBD1. Trimming removed 4 bases from V and 0 bases from J; junction bases left unmatched: 3. Germline-derived CDR1 and CDR2 are MNHEY and SVGAGI. This CDR3 has 15 residues. The CDR3 DNA reads as TGTGCCAGCAGTTGGACAGGGGAGCTGAACACTGAAGCTTTCTTT. Residues: CASSWTGELNTEAFF.

The chain employs TRBV27 and TRBJ2-3; 7 nucleotides agree with TRBD2. Germline V CDR1 and CDR2: MNHEY, SMNVEV (reference sequence). The CDR3 spans 11 residues. J was trimmed by 10 bases and V by 5 bases; bases with no gene match: 3. Here the CDR3 reads CASSDLAAQYF. The CDR3, as DNA: TGTGCCAGCAGTGATCTAGCGGCGCAGTATTTT.

The chain links TRBV6-5 to TRBJ2-2; D is ambiguous. The V gene's germline CDR1 is MNHEY and CDR2 SVGAGI. V lost 6 bases to trimming and J lost 2 bases, with 13 bases between them. The CDR3 covers 15 residues. DNA for the CDR3: TGTGCCAGCAGCTCTAGGCTCCTTAACACCGGGGAGCTGTTTTTT. Its translation is CASSSRLLNTGELFF.

The V gene is TRBV12-3 or TRBV12-4, the J gene TRBJ1-1; no reliable D call. The CDR3 covers 13 residues. Trimming took off 2 bases at V and 1 base at J, with 5 bases between the two ends. The CDR3 loop reads CASSLSRNTEAFF. Written as DNA, the CDR3 is TGTGCCAGCAGTTTAAGCAGGAACACTGAAGCTTTCTTT.

The CDR3 is CASSRPGLAGVNEQFF. DNA of the CDR3: TGTGCCAGCAGCCGCCCGGGACTAGCGGGAGTCAATGAGCAGTTCTTC. This chain joins TRBV11-2 and TRBJ2-1, with 14 nucleotides matching TRBD2. Germline CDR1 and CDR2: SGHAT and FQNNGV. The CDR3 sequence is 16 residues long. V lost 5 bases and J lost 6; bases outside the gene matches: 6.

This chain links TRBV12-3 or TRBV12-4 with TRBJ2-1; the D is unclear. Trimming stripped 7 bases from V and 10 bases from J, with 11 bases between. The CDR3 has 11 amino acids. This chain's CDR3 is CASTIGKEQFF. The CDR3 DNA sequence: TGTGCCAGCACGATCGGCAAGGAGCAGTTCTTC.

The rearrangement joins TRBV6-1 to TRBJ1-2, with D hard to call. Trimming pared 3 bases from V and 2 bases from J, leaving 7 bases between. Germline V gene sequence: CDR1 MNHNS, CDR2 SASEGT. The CDR3 is made up of 13 amino acids. CDR3 DNA: TGTGCCAGCAGTGAGGGCAGCAACTATGGCTACACCTTC. It specifies CASSEGSNYGYTF.